This T cell receptor (beta chain) was found in a study of blood T cell repertoires in COVID-19. Study as a whole: In each case, the material was cDNA or gDNA derived from T cells, B-cell-depleted T cells, or PBMCs.

Germline values: CDR1 MDHEN, CDR2 SYDVKM. This CDR3 contains 15 residues. Trimming left V 5 bases short and J 0 bases short, with 11 bases between. Profiling relied on immunoSEQ multiplex PCR, and the TCRdb table lists in-frame clones only, not all of them. The sample yields roughly 190,000 clones, 80% to 95% seen once. The V call is TRBV28, the J call TRBJ1-5; D gene ambiguous. This TCR was recovered from a man aged 45 to 65 with acute or convalescent COVID-19. The sequencing sample was made of peripheral blood. The CDR3 loop reads CASSARSNSNQPQHF. CDR3 bases: TGTGCCAGCAGTGCCCGGTCGAATAGCAATCAGCCCCAGCATTTT.